A single sample is the source of the 8 T cell receptor beta chains below, sequenced in a study of CD8 T cells in ankylosing spondylitis. In TCRdb, the 5' RACE reads were re-called with MiXCR into one record per CDR3 protein. The table shows 25,000 to 35,000 distinct CDR3 sequences, with 5.3% occurring only once. Source material: blood, either unsorted or a sorted T cell fraction (not recorded which). These receptors were collected from a female donor with ankylosing spondylitis or in good health (not recorded which).

This clonotype has at least ten counts. V and J are TRBV9 and TRBJ1-1, with 7 bases matching TRBD1. The trim removed 4 bases at V and 1 base at J, leaving 13 bases unmatched. The germline gives CDR1 SGDLS, CDR2 YYNGEE. This CDR3 has 17 amino acids. Here the CDR3 reads CASSPRKGAGGNTEAFF. The CDR3 DNA follows: TGTGCCAGCAGCCCCCGGAAGGGGGCCGGGGGGAACACTGAAGCTTTCTTT. Full variable domain (outside the CDR3, taken from reference TRBV9 and TRBJ1-1): DSGVTQTPKHLITATGQRVTLRCSPRSGDLSVYWYQQSLDQGLQFLIQYYNGEERAKGNILERFSAQQFPDLHSELNLSSLELGDSALYFCASSPRKGAGGNTEAFFGQGTRLTVV.

The sample holds many counts of this clonotype. This chain connects TRBV9 to TRBJ2-1, with 11 bases that match TRBD2. The CDR3 extends over 16 amino acids. CDR1 is SGDLS, CDR2 YYNGEE, per germline. Trimming removed 0 bases from V and 8 bases from J; junction bases left unmatched: 7. CDR3 in DNA: TGTGCCAGCAGCGTAGCTGAGACTAGCGGGACGCATGAGCAGTTCTTC. Translating gives CASSVAETSGTHEQFF.

This clonotype was picked up a small number of times. V is TRBV9 and J is TRBJ2-1, with TRBD2 as a possible D gene (5 bases). The germline V and J ends were trimmed by 4 bases and 0 bases, with 11 bases remaining between them. The CDR3 consists of 15 residues. Germline CDR1 SGDLS, CDR2 YYNGEE. CDR3 DNA: TGTGCCAGCAGCAAAAGCGGAAGCTCCTACAATGAGCAGTTCTTC. Translation gives CASSKSGSSYNEQFF.

The chain is built from TRBV9 and TRBJ1-3; D possibly corresponds to TRBD1 (5 bases). The CDR3 contains 17 residues. CDR1 is SGDLS and CDR2 is YYNGEE in the germline V gene. V was cut by 0 bases and J by 0 bases, with 13 bases left in between. The DNA for the CDR3 is TGTGCCAGCAGCGTAGTATCTGGGACCAGCTCTGGAAACACCATATATTTT. Encoded protein: CASSVVSGTSSGNTIYF.

Ten or more counts support this clonotype. The CDR3 region has the DNA TGTGCCAGCAGCGCTGGGACGCTCTACAATGAGCAGTTCTTC. It codes for CASSAGTLYNEQFF. The V gene is TRBV9, the J gene TRBJ2-1; D could derive from TRBD1 or TRBD2 (5 bases each). Germline assignment: CDR1 SGDLS and CDR2 YYNGEE. The germline V and J ends were trimmed by 3 bases and 3 bases, with 10 bases remaining between them. This CDR3 contains 14 residues.

This clonotype was observed at least ten times. The V call is TRBV9, the J call TRBJ2-5, with 15 positions matching TRBD2. V lost 1 base and J lost 5; bases outside the gene matches: 6. Germline CDR1 is SGDLS and CDR2 is YYNGEE. This CDR3 contains 17 residues. CDR3 sequence (DNA): TGTGCCAGCAGCGTATCAGGACTAGCGGGGGGGCCGGAGACCCAGTACTTC. It specifies CASSVSGLAGGPETQYF.

Ten or more counts support this clonotype. The V gene is TRBV9, the J gene TRBJ1-1; 9 nucleotides line up with TRBD1. The J segment lost 0 bases and the V segment lost 0 bases, leaving 3 bases of the junction unmatched. Germline CDR1 SGDLS, CDR2 YYNGEE. This CDR3 is 16 amino acids long. CDR3 residues: CASSVGTGGMNTEAFF. For the CDR3, the DNA is TGTGCCAGCAGCGTAGGTACAGGGGGCATGAACACTGAAGCTTTCTTT.

This sequence joins TRBV9 and TRBJ2-1; weak D call: TRBD2 (6 bases). The CDR3 spans 17 residues. V dropped 0 bases and J dropped 3 bases, with 16 bases sitting between them. Germline V gene data show CDR1 as SGDLS and CDR2 as YYNGEE. CDR3 region: CASSVEDGSHYYNEQFF. The CDR3 region has the DNA TGTGCCAGCAGCGTAGAGGACGGGAGTCATTACTACAATGAGCAGTTCTTC.